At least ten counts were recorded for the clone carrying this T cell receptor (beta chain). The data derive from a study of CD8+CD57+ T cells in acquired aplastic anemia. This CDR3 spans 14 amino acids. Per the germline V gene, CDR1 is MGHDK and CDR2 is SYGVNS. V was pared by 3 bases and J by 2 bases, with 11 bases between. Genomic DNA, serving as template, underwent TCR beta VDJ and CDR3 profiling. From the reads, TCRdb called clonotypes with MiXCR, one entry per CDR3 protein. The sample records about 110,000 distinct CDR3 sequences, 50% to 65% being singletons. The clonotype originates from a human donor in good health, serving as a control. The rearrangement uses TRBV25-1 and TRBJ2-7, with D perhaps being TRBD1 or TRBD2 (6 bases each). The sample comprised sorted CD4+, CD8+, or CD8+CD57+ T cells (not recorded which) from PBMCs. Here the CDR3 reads CASSDGGSTYEQYF. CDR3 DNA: TGTGCCAGCAGTGACGGGGGCAGTACCTACGAGCAGTACTTC.